Detailed here is one TCR beta chain. Self-reported history from a screening survey and questionnaire set each donor's cohort. The data derive from a study of blood T cell repertoires in COVID-19. Study-wide context: There were acute and convalescent COVID-19 samples, and they came from the United States, Italy and Spain.

The ends were cut back, 4 bases at V and 11 bases at J, with 11 bases in the middle. This CDR3 contains 11 residues. Germline V lookup: CDR1 ENHRY, CDR2 SYGVKD. Authors' methods: Estimation of nucleated cell counts relied on the amplification of reference gene primers. Profiled with immunoSEQ multiplex PCR; TCRdb holds only in-frame clones, not every one. D and trimming come from the DNA, and the V and J calls and clone size come from that table. The table has 250,000 or so clones, around 84% seen once. The TCR was taken from a woman in her 50s who had been exposed to COVID-19. The material sequenced was PBMCs or T cells enriched from blood (not recorded which). The chain links TRBV10-3 to TRBJ1-1, with D unresolved. Here the CDR3 DNA reads TGTGCCATCAGTGGGGCAGGCGCGGCTTTCTTT. The encoded protein is CAISGAGAAFF.